Following are 4 T cell receptor beta chains from one sample sequenced in a study of T cells after yellow fever vaccination (dated by TCRdb to between 2017 and 2020). The treatment or condition label for this specimen denotes: live attenuated yellow fever vaccine strain. Library generation was performed with 5' RACE. Sequencing was performed on an Illumina HiSeq 2500. TCRdb reworked the public reads: Q25 trimming with fastp, MiXCR clone assembly, productive beta chains retained. Here each entry gathers all rows of one CDR3 protein and keeps the most common genes and DNA. This sample is represented by about 630,000 distinct CDR3 sequences; more than 9% of them were singletons. The biggest ten clones account for 14% to 15% of the sample. The specimen comprised PBMCs, sampled on the day of the yellow fever booster vaccination. These receptors were collected from a man younger than 45 who received the YFV17D yellow fever vaccine.

J is TRBJ1-1 and V is TRBV15; D call uncertain. Trimming pared 7 bases from V and 7 bases from J, leaving 16 bases between. The CDR3 spans 13 residues. CDR1 and CDR2 (germline): LNHNV, YYDKDF (reference sequence). CDR3 residues: CATTRGGRNEAFF. The CDR3 DNA follows: TGTGCCACCACCCGGGGAGGGCGGAATGAAGCTTTCTTT. Variable domain in full (rest from reference TRBV15 and TRBJ1-1): DAMVIQNPRYQVTQFGKPVTLSCSQTLNHNVMYWYQQKSSQAPKLLFHYYDKDFNNEADTPDNFQSRRPNTSFCFLDIRSPGLGDTAMYLCATTRGGRNEAFFGQGTRLTVV.

Only a few counts were recorded for this clonotype. The rearrangement links TRBV30 to TRBJ2-1; D tentatively fits TRBD1 or TRBD2 (5 bases each). Trimming cost V 0 bases and J 4 bases, with 10 bases left between them. CDR3 length: 14 residues. CDR1 and CDR2 (germline): GTSNPN, SVGIG (reference sequence). The CDR3 reads CAWSVRGGYNEQFF. The CDR3 DNA reads TGTGCCTGGAGTGTAAGGGGCGGGTACAATGAGCAGTTCTTC.

This CDR3 is CSATFNEQFF. Written as DNA, the CDR3 is TGCAGTGCTACCTTTAATGAGCAGTTCTTC. The chain uses TRBV20-1 and TRBJ2-1; D unclear. Germline-derived CDR1 and CDR2 are DFQATT and SNEGSKA (reference sequence). The CDR3 runs 10 residues. V lost 4 bases, J lost 7 bases, and 5 bases lay in between.

A few counts support this clonotype. The CDR3 nucleotides are TGCAGTGCTCGTGATTACGTAGAAAGCTCCTACGAGCAGTACTTC. It specifies CSARDYVESSYEQYF. This rearrangement joins TRBV20-1 to TRBJ2-7; unclear D gene. V was clipped by 5 bases and J by 0 bases, with 17 bases between them. The CDR3 length is 15 residues. Looked up from germline, CDR1 is DFQATT and CDR2 is SNEGSKA (reference sequence).